This TCR beta chain was sequenced for a study of blood T cell repertoires in COVID-19. The CDR3 runs to 18 residues. Germline assignment: CDR1 MNHNS and CDR2 SASEGT. The germline V and J ends were trimmed by 2 bases and 6 bases, with 26 bases remaining between them. Method: immunoSEQ multiplex PCR; TCRdb's copy keeps in-frame clones and lacks some. The sample has roughly 160,000 clones; 70% to 90% are singletons. The material sequenced was peripheral blood. This chain connects TRBV6-1 to TRBJ2-7; perhaps TRBD1 as D (6 bases). The receptor was isolated from a man between 18 and 35 years old with acute or convalescent COVID-19. CDR3 residues: CASSESVIPTNSRGEQYV. CDR3 coding DNA: TGTGCCAGCAGTGAATCGGTGATACCCACCAATTCCAGGGGCGAGCAGTACGTC.